The 28 T cell receptor beta chains below come from one sample, sequenced in a study of T cell responses to AZD1222 COVID-19 vaccine (dated by TCRdb to about 2021). Receptors were amplified or captured by the immunoSEQ multiplex PCR assay. In its TCRdb copy, this immuneACCESS table keeps in-frame sequences only and misses some clones. Where compared with another copy, unresolved V genes explain less than half of these, and the others have no known cause. The sample has roughly 100,000 clones on record, 90% to 95% of them singletons. Of the sample, roughly 42% is held by the ten largest clones. The sample's time point label, in plain terms: baseline before first vaccination. The sample was peripheral blood, taken on day 0 of AZD1222 vaccination. These receptors were taken from an adult in good health.

This clone was recorded only once. The chain couples TRBV19 to TRBJ1-1; 7 bases map to TRBD1. The CDR3 has 14 residues. Germline values: CDR1 LNHDA, CDR2 SQIVND (reference sequence). Trimming cost V 7 bases and J 1 base; bases outside gene matches: 6. This CDR3 reads CASIKGTANTEAFF. In nucleotides, the CDR3 is TGTGCCAGTATCAAGGGGACAGCGAACACTGAAGCTTTCTTT.

V gene TRBV5-5 combines with J gene TRBJ2-3; D uncertain. This CDR3 is 14 amino acids long. Trimming took 1 base from V and 4 from J, leaving 10 bases between them. CDR1 SGHKS and CDR2 YYEKEE come from the germline V gene (reference sequence). CDR3 residues: CASSLKGGADTQYF. In DNA form, the CDR3 reads TGTGCCAGCAGCTTGAAAGGCGGCGCAGATACGCAGTATTTT.

For the CDR3, the DNA is TGTGCCTGGGGTGGGACAGCCAACTATGGCTACACCTTC. Translation: CAWGGTANYGYTF. The rearrangement joins TRBV30 to TRBJ1-2, with 7 bases lining up with TRBD1. V lost 5 bases to trimming and J lost 2 bases; unmatched junction nucleotides: 5. CDR3 length: 13 amino acids. Germline V gene data show CDR1 as GTSNPN and CDR2 as SVGIG (reference sequence). The whole variable domain, remainder taken from reference TRBV30 and TRBJ1-2, is SQTIHQWPATLVQPVGSPLSLECTVEGTSNPNLYWYRQAAGRGLQLLFYSVGIGQISSEVPQNLSASRPQDRQFILSSKKLLLSDSGFYLCAWGGTANYGYTFGSGTRLTVV.

V usage is TRBV7-2 and J usage is TRBJ2-7, with D uncertain. The CDR3 consists of 13 residues. CDR1 and CDR2 from the germline V gene are SGHTA and FQGNSA. Deletions cut 2 bases from V and 3 bases from J, with 8 bases between. The CDR3 sequence: CASSLTRRYEQYF. CDR3 nucleotides: TGTGCCAGCAGCTTAACCCGCCGCTACGAGCAGTACTTC.

The chain has TRBV4-2 and TRBJ1-1; D is unclear. The ends were cut back, 1 base at V and 5 bases at J, with 5 bases in the middle. The CDR3 runs 12 residues. The germline V gene has CDR1 LGHNA and CDR2 YNFKEQ. In DNA, the CDR3 is TGTGCCAGCAGCCAAGTTCGAACTGAAGCTTTCTTT. This translates into CASSQVRTEAFF.

The chain is built from TRBV30 and TRBJ1-1; possible D gene TRBD1, 5 bases. Germline CDR1 and CDR2: GTSNPN and SVGIG (reference sequence). CDR3 length: 12 residues. Trimming pared 0 bases from V and 6 bases from J, leaving 8 bases between. The CDR3 region has the DNA TGTGCCTGGAGTGTTGGGGGGGCTGAAGCTTTCTTT. As protein: CAWSVGGAEAFF.

This clone was found a few times. The V gene is TRBV19, the J gene TRBJ1-2, with 8 bases fitting TRBD1. CDR1 and CDR2 from the germline V gene are LNHDA and SQIVND (reference sequence). This CDR3 has 16 residues. V shed 4 bases, J shed 1 base, and the junction held 8 bases outside the gene matches. CDR3 amino acids: CASSTSGQANNYGYTF. For the CDR3, the DNA is TGTGCCAGTAGTACATCGGGACAGGCCAATAACTATGGCTACACCTTC.

This clone is a singleton in its sample. The chain links TRBV7-2 to TRBJ2-3, with a weak D call TRBD1 (5 bases). Germline CDR1 and CDR2: SGHTA and FQGNSA. The V gene lost 4 bases and the J gene lost 4 bases, with 18 bases spanning the gap. CDR3 length: 16 residues. The DNA for the CDR3 is TGTGCCAGCAGCTCCCGACTTCTTCAGGGCGCAGATACGCAGTATTTT. Translation: CASSSRLLQGADTQYF.

This chain connects TRBV11-3 to TRBJ2-1; tentatively, D is TRBD1 (7 bases). V was pared by 4 bases and J by 0 bases, with 10 bases between. This CDR3 contains 15 residues. Looked up from germline, CDR1 is SGHNT and CDR2 is YENEEA. Here the CDR3 reads CASSSGGSSYNEQFF. CDR3 sequence (DNA): TGTGCCAGCAGCTCAGGGGGGAGCTCCTACAATGAGCAGTTCTTC.

The chain uses TRBV5-1 and TRBJ2-1; 7 nucleotides align to TRBD1. V was pared by 4 bases and J by 9 bases, with 16 bases of the junction left unmatched. The germline V gene has CDR1 SGHRS and CDR2 YFSETQ. The CDR3 spans 16 residues. The CDR3 is CASSVQGNRVIGEQFF. CDR3 DNA sequence: TGCGCCAGCAGCGTACAGGGGAATCGTGTTATCGGTGAGCAGTTCTTC. Complete variable domain (other parts from reference TRBV5-1 and TRBJ2-1): KAGVTQTPRYLIKTRGQQVTLSCSPISGHRSVSWYQQTPGQGLQFLFEYFSETQRNKGNFPGRFSGRQFSNSRSEMNVSTLELGDSALYLCASSVQGNRVIGEQFFGPGTRLTVL.

The table lists this clone with a few counts. This rearrangement joins TRBV5-6 to TRBJ2-7; D is unclear. This CDR3 has 11 amino acids. The germline gives CDR1 SGHDT, CDR2 YYEEEE. V was clipped by 3 bases and J by 4 bases, with 5 bases between them. This CDR3 is CASSYRYEQYF. The CDR3 bases are TGTGCCAGCAGCTACCGGTACGAGCAGTACTTC. Filled out from reference TRBV5-6 and TRBJ2-7, the complete variable domain reads DAGVTQSPTHLIKTRGQQVTLRCSPKSGHDTVSWYQQALGQGPQFIFQYYEEEERQRGNFPDRFSGHQFPNYSSELNVNALLLGDSALYLCASSYRYEQYFGPGTRLTVT.

The V call is TRBV29-1, the J call TRBJ1-2; D is uncertain. This CDR3 is built from 8 residues. The ends were cut back, 7 bases at V and 8 bases at J, with 5 bases in the middle. The germline CDR1 and CDR2 sequences are SQVTM and ANQGSEA. The CDR3: CSARGYTF. CDR3 DNA: TGCAGCGCGCGGGGCTACACCTTC.

This clone was recorded a few times. This rearrangement joins TRBV4-1 to TRBJ1-1; the D gene is possibly TRBD1 (6 bases). In germline, CDR1 is MGHRA, CDR2 YSYEKL. This CDR3 is 16 amino acids long. V was shortened by 4 bases and J by 9 bases, with 24 bases between the two germline ends. The CDR3 sequence: CASSRAPRGAEAKAFF. In nucleotides, the CDR3 is TGCGCCAGCAGCCGGGCCCCAAGGGGGGCAGAGGCCAAAGCTTTCTTT.

The chain is built from TRBV30 and TRBJ1-2; 7 bases are a match to TRBD1. The germline CDR1 and CDR2 sequences are GTSNPN and SVGIG (reference sequence). Trimming cost V 2 bases and J 2 bases; bases outside gene matches: 8. The CDR3 totals 15 residues. The CDR3 nucleotides are TGTGCCTGGAGTTTTGGGACAGCTAAGAACTATGGCTACACCTTC. It encodes CAWSFGTAKNYGYTF.

The V and J genes are TRBV29-1 and TRBJ2-7, with 13 bases lining up with TRBD2. Germline lookup yields CDR1 SQVTM and CDR2 ANQGSEA. The CDR3 is 14 amino acids. Unmatched junction bases numbered 7, after V lost 6 bases and J lost 5 bases. The CDR3 nucleotides are TGCAGCGTGGGGACTAGCGGGATCAGGCACGAGCAGTACTTC. It yields the protein CSVGTSGIRHEQYF.

This chain links TRBV7-2 with TRBJ1-2; tentative D call: TRBD1 (6 bases). This CDR3 comprises 15 residues. Deletions cut 2 bases from V and 2 bases from J, with 12 bases between. Germline loops: CDR1 SGHTA, CDR2 FQGNSA. The CDR3 DNA reads as TGTGCCAGCAGCTTATTTCGGCAGGGGAACTATGGCTACACCTTC. Its translation: CASSLFRQGNYGYTF.

The DNA for the CDR3 is TGCGCCAGCAGCTCCGGGACTAGCGTCGATGAGCAGTTCTTC. As protein: CASSSGTSVDEQFF. The chain links TRBV5-1 to TRBJ2-1; 10 nucleotides agree with TRBD2. The CDR3 length is 14 residues. Per the germline V gene, CDR1 is SGHRS and CDR2 is YFSETQ. V trimming: 3 bases; J trimming: 8 bases; junction bases outside the gene matches: 5.

J is TRBJ1-4 and V is TRBV23-1; 9 nucleotides line up with TRBD1. TRBV23-1 is noted as an ORF with a role that remains uncertain. CDR3 size: 16 residues. Trimming took 11 bases from V and 8 from J; bases not matched to a gene: 18. CDR3 sequence (DNA): TGCGCCCCCAGCTGGGGAACAGGGGGCTACCAGGAAAAACTGTTTTTT. This translates into CAPSWGTGGYQEKLFF.

This clone was recorded once. This chain connects TRBV28 to TRBJ2-5; possible D gene TRBD1, 6 bases. CDR3 size: 14 residues. V was trimmed by 4 bases and J by 7 bases, leaving 16 bases between them. CDR1 is MDHEN and CDR2 is SYDVKM in the germline V gene. The CDR3 nucleotides are TGTGCCAGCAGTTCCATCTGGGGGCTGAGGACCCAGTACTTC. It translates to CASSSIWGLRTQYF.

The chain is built from TRBV19 and TRBJ2-7, with 12 bases aligning to TRBD2. J lost 5 bases, V lost 5 bases, and 7 bases had no gene match. This CDR3 is built from 15 residues. The V gene's germline CDR1 is LNHDA and CDR2 SQIVND (reference sequence). The CDR3 nucleotides are TGTGCCAGTAGTGGGACTAGCGGGTCTCGGGACGAGCAGTACTTC. Protein: CASSGTSGSRDEQYF.

The chain links TRBV7-9 to TRBJ2-5, with D tentatively TRBD2 (5 bases). Germline CDR1 and CDR2: SEHNR and FQNEAQ (reference sequence). This CDR3 region has 14 residues. Trimming shortened V by 2 bases and J by 5 bases, and 12 bases separated the two germline ends. For the CDR3, the DNA is TGTGCCAGCAGCTTAAACCTAGCTTGGGAGACCCAGTACTTC. Its protein product is CASSLNLAWETQYF.

The chain employs TRBV19 and TRBJ2-2; D uncertain. There are 12 residues in the CDR3. The germline V gene encodes CDR1 LNHDA and CDR2 SQIVND (reference sequence). V shed 4 bases and J shed 6 bases, with 6 bases lying between them. In nucleotides, the CDR3 is TGTGCCAGTAGTAATTTGGCCGGGGAGCTGTTTTTT. Its translation: CASSNLAGELFF.

This clone came up once. V usage is TRBV5-1 and J usage is TRBJ2-7; 7 nucleotides agree with TRBD1. CDR3 length equals 15 residues. Trimming took 3 bases from V and 1 from J; bases not matched to a gene: 7. Germline V gene sequence: CDR1 SGHRS, CDR2 YFSETQ. The CDR3 region has the DNA TGCGCCAGCAGCTCGACAGGGCCCCAATCCTACGAGCAGTACTTC. Its protein product is CASSSTGPQSYEQYF.

This chain connects TRBV28 to TRBJ2-7, with TRBD2 identical over 8 bases. This CDR3 comprises 14 residues. Per germline, CDR1 MDHEN and CDR2 SYDVKM. J gave up 0 bases and V 6 bases, and 4 bases lay outside the gene matches. The CDR3 is CASRLAVSSYEQYF. The DNA of the CDR3 is TGTGCCAGCAGACTAGCGGTAAGCTCCTACGAGCAGTACTTC.

V and J are TRBV27 and TRBJ2-1; TRBD2 aligns across 14 bases. Germline lookup yields CDR1 MNHEY and CDR2 SMNVEV (reference sequence). J gave up 2 bases and V 5 bases, and 11 bases lay outside the gene matches. The CDR3 extends over 19 amino acids. The CDR3 here is CASSPGLAGGLPPYNEQFF. The DNA for the CDR3 is TGTGCCAGCAGTCCAGGACTAGCGGGAGGCCTTCCCCCCTACAATGAGCAGTTCTTC.

V is TRBV28 and J is TRBJ1-2, with D maybe TRBD1 (5 bases). The CDR3 length is 12 residues. Germline-derived CDR1 and CDR2 are MDHEN and SYDVKM. The V end lost 7 bases, the J end lost 8 bases, and 14 bases lay between the germline ends. The CDR3 DNA reads TGTGCCAGCACCAGCGGAGGGGAAGGCTACACCTTC. Protein: CASTSGGEGYTF.

V is TRBV7-8 and J is TRBJ2-7; the D gene is possibly TRBD1 (5 bases). V was pared by 5 bases and J by 2 bases, with 10 bases between. Germline assignment: CDR1 SGHVS and CDR2 FQNEAQ. CDR3 length: 13 residues. Here the CDR3 reads CASSPDRTYEQYF. The CDR3 bases are TGTGCCAGCAGCCCCGACAGAACCTACGAGCAGTACTTC. Using reference TRBV7-8 and TRBJ2-7 for the parts outside the CDR3, the full variable domain is GAGVSQSPRYKVAKRGQDVALRCDPISGHVSLFWYQQALGQGPEFLTYFQNEAQLDKSGLPSDRFFAERPEGSVSTLKIQRTQQEDSAVYLCASSPDRTYEQYFGPGTRLTVT.

The rearrangement joins TRBV7-9 to TRBJ2-7; no firm D call. This CDR3 comprises 8 residues. The germline gives CDR1 SEHNR, CDR2 FQNEAQ (reference sequence). Trimming shortened V by 8 bases and J by 9 bases, and 5 bases separated the two germline ends. The CDR3 is CASPPQYF. In nucleotides, the CDR3 is TGTGCCAGCCCACCGCAGTACTTC. The whole variable domain, remainder taken from reference TRBV7-9 and TRBJ2-7, is DTGVSQNPRHKITKRGQNVTFRCDPISEHNRLYWYRQTLGQGPEFLTYFQNEAQLEKSRLLSDRFSAERPKGSFSTLEIQRTEQGDSAMYLCASPPQYFGPGTRLTVT.